Sequencing of this TCR beta chain was carried out in a study of spatial heterogeneity in lung cancer. Overall study results and limits: Ubiquitous expanded tumor TCRs were observed in blood more at resection than follow-up.

Time point here: sample taken at primary tumor resection. Unsorted whole RNA of tumor, nontumor lung or frozen PBMC was sequenced. A word on this clonotype: The antigen remains unidentified.

TCR cDNA molecules were tagged individually, and each one carried a unique molecular identifier. TCRdb processed the 5' RACE reads anew with MiXCR; each CDR3 protein has one entry. Of about 23,000 distinct CDR3 sequences listed, 4% to 5% are singletons. The sequencing here drew on PBMCs, taken at surgery. The clonotype comes from a male donor with early-stage non-small cell lung cancer.

The CDR3 loop reads CASTGGSYEQYF. DNA for the CDR3: TGTGCCAGCACGGGGGGTTCCTACGAGCAGTACTTC. The chain employs TRBV12-3 or TRBV12-4 and TRBJ2-7; 7 bases line up with TRBD2. The CDR3 covers 12 residues. With 7 bases clipped from V and 1 base from J, the junction kept 1 base outside the gene matches.